A single sample is the source of the 13 T cell receptor beta chains below, sequenced in a study of T-cell memory formation after mild COVID-19. TCRdb re-analysed the 5' RACE reads in MiXCR, keeping a single row per CDR3 protein. The sample lists around 99,000 distinct CDR3 sequences, approximately 15% seen once, with 35% to 50% in the top ten. The sequencing sample was made of PBMCs or a T cell subset sorted from them (not recorded which). Receptors originate from a man aged 18 to 35 who had mild COVID-19 (a few samples of this study predate the infection). Cell type and time point are not known.

This clonotype has just a few counts. This chain connects TRBV4-1 to TRBJ2-7; D remains ambiguous. The V and J ends lost 4 bases and 7 bases respectively, with 20 bases between them. There are 15 residues in the CDR3. CDR1 and CDR2 from the germline V gene are MGHRA and YSYEKL. CDR3 amino acids: CASSPVGTSVGEQYF. The CDR3 DNA is TGCGCCAGCAGCCCGGTTGGAACATCGGTAGGGGAGCAGTACTTC.

The chain uses TRBV6-6 and TRBJ2-6; TRBD1 agrees at 7 bases. The CDR3 runs to 20 residues. CDR1 and CDR2 from the germline V gene are MNHNY and SVGAGI (reference sequence). V dropped 0 bases and J dropped 3; count of bases not matched to a gene: 14. For the CDR3, the DNA is TGTGCCAGCAGTTACTCGATAACCCCGACAGGGACGGGTGGGGCCAACGTCCTGACTTTC. Translation: CASSYSITPTGTGGANVLTF.

In its sample, this clonotype was seen a few times. The gene calls are TRBV6-5 and TRBJ2-7, with D hard to call. The CDR3 is made up of 13 amino acids. CDR1 is MNHEY, CDR2 SVGAGI, per germline. Deletions cut 7 bases from V and 6 bases from J, with 16 bases between. CDR3 in DNA: TGTGCCAGCACCGTAGGCAATCTTGGCGAGCAGTACTTC. Translated, it gives CASTVGNLGEQYF.

The CDR3 DNA reads TGTGCCAGCAGTTACAGCCTACGGGGCACAGATACGCAGTATTTT. Its protein is CASSYSLRGTDTQYF. The chain employs TRBV6-2 or TRBV6-3 and TRBJ2-3, with no clear D. CDR1 is MNHEY and CDR2 is SVGEGT in the germline V gene. The V and J ends lost 2 bases and 1 base respectively, with 10 bases between them. The CDR3 totals 15 residues.

This clonotype was counted between two and nine times. V and J are TRBV4-1 and TRBJ1-6; unclear D gene. V shed 1 base and J shed 6 bases, with 10 bases lying between them. CDR1 MGHRA and CDR2 YSYEKL come from the germline V gene. This CDR3 comprises 15 residues. The CDR3 loop is CASSQVGSPNSPLHF. The CDR3 coding sequence is TGCGCCAGCAGCCAAGTAGGGTCCCCTAATTCACCCCTCCACTTT.

The chain couples TRBV5-1 to TRBJ2-3; D uncertain. Deletions cut 2 bases from V and 1 base from J, with 8 bases between. The CDR3 has 14 residues. Germline V lookup: CDR1 SGHRS, CDR2 YFSETQ. As DNA, the CDR3 is TGCGCCAGCAGCTTTGACGGGTGCACAGATACGCAGTATTTT. This translates into CASSFDGCTDTQYF.

The chain uses TRBV7-8 and TRBJ1-1; 8 nucleotides match TRBD1. The CDR3 extends over 17 amino acids. Germline V lookup: CDR1 SGHVS, CDR2 FQNEAQ. Germline trimming cut 4 bases from V and 0 bases from J; bases unmatched to any gene: 10. The CDR3 DNA sequence: TGTGCCAGCAGCTACTTCGGACAGGGAGTTATGAACACTGAAGCTTTCTTT. Amino acids: CASSYFGQGVMNTEAFF.

This clonotype was seen a handful of times. The V and J genes are TRBV4-1 and TRBJ1-2; 7 positions match TRBD1. The V gene end was trimmed by 3 bases and the J gene end by 8 bases; junction bases not matched to a gene: 6. The germline CDR1 and CDR2 sequences are MGHRA and YSYEKL. CDR3 length: 13 amino acids. The CDR3 region is CASSQLQGFGYTF. In DNA, the CDR3 is TGCGCCAGCAGCCAGTTACAGGGGTTCGGCTACACCTTC.

This clonotype occurred many times. The rearrangement joins TRBV6-5 to TRBJ1-5; D is unclear. CDR3 length: 16 residues. V was pared by 6 bases and J by 0 bases, with 15 bases between. Germline CDR1 is MNHEY and CDR2 is SVGAGI. The CDR3 reads CASRRWAANSNQPQHF. DNA of the CDR3: TGTGCCAGCAGACGATGGGCAGCTAATAGCAATCAGCCCCAGCATTTT.

V is TRBV27 and J is TRBJ2-5, with D maybe TRBD2 (5 bases). Trimming took 2 bases from V and 5 from J, leaving 15 bases between them. CDR1 and CDR2 from the germline V gene are MNHEY and SMNVEV (reference sequence). CDR3 size: 15 residues. The DNA of the CDR3 is TGTGCCAGCAGTTTAACTCCGCGGGCCGTGGAGACCCAGTACTTC. Protein: CASSLTPRAVETQYF.

This clonotype was observed a handful of times. The J gene is TRBJ2-4, the V gene TRBV27; D not certain. Looked up from germline, CDR1 is MNHEY and CDR2 is SMNVEV (reference sequence). The CDR3 loop spans 14 amino acids. The ends were cut back, 6 bases at V and 2 bases at J, with 11 bases in the middle. In DNA, the CDR3 is TGTGCCAGCAGGGTACTCGCGTCCAAAAACATTCAGTACTTC. Amino acid sequence: CASRVLASKNIQYF.

The chain carries TRBV25-1 and TRBJ1-2; TRBD1 might be the D (5 bases). The CDR3 covers 11 residues. V was cut by 6 bases and J by 6 bases, with 8 bases left in between. Germline CDR1 reads MGHDK; CDR2 reads SYGVNS. The CDR3 DNA reads as TGTGCCAGCAGAAGGGGAGATGGCTACACCTTC. Protein product: CASRRGDGYTF.

The chain recombines TRBV7-2 with TRBJ2-2; 8 bases match TRBD2. Trimming at V came to 6 bases and at J to 0 bases, leaving 3 bases not matched to a gene. CDR1 and CDR2 (germline): SGHTA, FQGNSA. This CDR3 comprises 15 residues. As DNA, the CDR3 is TGTGCCAGCAGACCGGGAGGGGCGAACACCGGGGAGCTGTTTTTT. Protein product: CASRPGGANTGELFF.